The 31 T cell receptor beta chains listed next were all sequenced from one sample in a study of cytomegalovirus exposure and HLA in healthy donors. The PCR was carried out with 60 Vbeta primers and 13 Jbeta primers. Measured with immunoSEQ multiplex PCR; TCRdb has only the in-frame clones, and not every one. The data show some 120,000 clones, with roughly 80% seen just once and 0.95% to 1.5% held by the top ten. The sequenced sample was PBMCs. All receptors come from a female donor in good health and CMV-seronegative.

The chain combines TRBV12-2 with TRBJ2-3; the table gives TRBD2 as D, unverified against the DNA. TRBV12-2 is described as a pseudogene. CDR3 length: 19 amino acids. The CDR3 loop reads CASRPTGGKGGGSTDTQYF. In nucleotides, the CDR3 is TGTGCAAGTCGCCCGACGGGGGGGAAGGGCGGGGGGAGCACAGATACGCAGTATTTT.

Written as DNA, the CDR3 is TGTGCCAGCAGCAAAGCCACAGGGGACTGGGGCTACACCTTC. Translated: CASSKATGDWGYTF. The chain joins TRBV21-1 to TRBJ1-2; the DNA was not compared with TRBD1, the D call given in the table. TRBV21-1 is designated a pseudogene. CDR3 size: 14 residues.

This chain uses TRBV12-5 with TRBJ2-2; tentatively, D is TRBD2 (5 bases). CDR3 length: 15 residues. V shed 1 base and J shed 6 bases, with 12 bases lying between them. The germline CDR1 and CDR2 sequences are LGHNT and FRNRAP. The CDR3 DNA reads as TGTGCTAGTGGTTTGGCAACACTCGGGGCCGGGGAGCTGTTTTTT. Its translation is CASGLATLGAGELFF.

The chain couples TRBV30 to TRBJ1-3; D uncertain. The germline CDR1 and CDR2 sequences are GTSNPN and SVGIG (reference sequence). V was clipped by 0 bases and J by 2 bases, with 11 bases between them. This CDR3 region has 15 residues. The CDR3 sequence is CAWSVDIMTGNTIYF. CDR3 nucleotides: TGTGCCTGGAGTGTAGACATCATGACTGGAAACACCATATATTTT.

The V call is TRBV13, the J call TRBJ2-7, with 13 nucleotides matching TRBD2. CDR3 size: 16 residues. Germline CDR1 reads PRHDT; CDR2 reads FYEKMQ (reference sequence). J lost 3 bases, V lost 4 bases, and 6 bases had no gene match. In DNA, the CDR3 is TGTGCCAGCAGCTGGGGACTAGCGGGACCCTTCTACGAGCAGTACTTC. Amino acids: CASSWGLAGPFYEQYF.

This clone was seen a few times. The V call is TRBV5-4, the J call TRBJ1-2; D is perhaps TRBD1 (6 bases). The CDR3 contains 12 residues. Per germline, CDR1 SGHNT and CDR2 YYREEE (reference sequence). V was cut by 1 base and J by 5 bases, with 6 bases left in between. The CDR3 bases are TGTGCCAGCAGCTTGACAGGGTATGGCTACACCTTC. Amino acid sequence: CASSLTGYGYTF.

The V and J genes are TRBV5-1 and TRBJ1-1, with TRBD1 matching 8 bases. Germline CDR1 is SGHRS and CDR2 is YFSETQ. Losses at the gene ends were 3 bases for V and 1 base for J; bases not matched to a gene: 8. CDR3 length: 16 amino acids. CDR3 in DNA: TGCGCCAGCAGCTCCTCGACAGGGGCCACGAACACTGAAGCTTTCTTT. Amino acid sequence: CASSSSTGATNTEAFF. The variable domain in full, with the rest retrieved from reference TRBV5-1 and TRBJ1-1, is KAGVTQTPRYLIKTRGQQVTLSCSPISGHRSVSWYQQTPGQGLQFLFEYFSETQRNKGNFPGRFSGRQFSNSRSEMNVSTLELGDSALYLCASSSSTGATNTEAFFGQGTRLTVV.

J is TRBJ2-7 and V is TRBV30, with TRBD1 matching over 10 bases. Germline loops: CDR1 GTSNPN, CDR2 SVGIG (reference sequence). With V trimmed by 8 bases and J by 6 bases, 13 bases remained unmatched. The length of the CDR3 is 14 residues. CDR3 nucleotide sequence: TGTGCCGCATCTCCGGGACAGGGGCGCCTCGAGCAGTACTTC. As protein: CAASPGQGRLEQYF.

A few counts support this clone. This sequence joins TRBV6-5 and TRBJ1-2, with D perhaps matching TRBD1 (6 bases). The germline gives CDR1 MNHEY, CDR2 SVGAGI. V was trimmed by 2 bases and J by 3 bases, leaving 10 bases between them. CDR3 size: 14 residues. CDR3 region: CASSYEGHYYGYTF. CDR3 coding DNA: TGTGCCAGCAGTTACGAGGGACACTACTATGGCTACACCTTC.

V usage is TRBV11-3 and J usage is TRBJ1-2, with TRBD1 matching 7 bases. With V trimmed by 5 bases and J by 3 bases, 15 bases remained unmatched. Per germline, CDR1 SGHNT and CDR2 YENEEA. This CDR3 contains 17 residues. The CDR3 region is CASSPIWGRGKDYGYTF. The CDR3 nucleotides read TGTGCCAGCAGCCCTATTTGGGGCAGGGGGAAGGACTATGGCTACACCTTC.

This clone has only a few counts. A junction end diverges from the germline sequence, so it may reflect a read error. This sample also contains other DNA sequences that code for the same CDR3. CDR3 coding DNA: TGTGCCAGCAGCCAAGTTCTGGAGGTCCTCGGAAACACCATATATTTT. Protein sequence: CASSQVLEVLGNTIYF. The genes are TRBV4-1 and TRBJ1-3; D not certain. The CDR3 contains 16 residues. Germline loops: CDR1 MGHRA, CDR2 YSYEKL.

The chain couples TRBV11-3 to TRBJ2-2, with unresolved D. Trimming shortened V by 1 base and J by 10 bases, and 7 bases separated the two germline ends. CDR1 is SGHNT, CDR2 YENEEA, per germline. The CDR3 is 12 amino acids. The CDR3 loop reads CASSLVSEELFF. Written as DNA, the CDR3 is TGTGCCAGCAGCTTAGTCTCAGAGGAGCTGTTTTTT.

The chain couples TRBV5-1 to TRBJ2-1; 7 bases align to TRBD2. Germline lookup yields CDR1 SGHRS and CDR2 YFSETQ. The CDR3 extends over 15 amino acids. V was clipped by 2 bases and J by 0 bases; unmatched bases: 2. This CDR3 is CASSFSSGSYNEQFF. In DNA form, the CDR3 reads TGCGCCAGCAGCTTCTCTAGCGGCTCCTACAATGAGCAGTTCTTC.

This chain connects TRBV10-3 to TRBJ1-1, with 7 bases aligning to TRBD1. This CDR3 comprises 13 residues. V was pared by 4 bases and J by 6 bases, with 5 bases of the junction left unmatched. Germline CDR1 is ENHRY and CDR2 is SYGVKD. CDR3 region: CAISGTDRAEAFF. CDR3 nucleotides: TGTGCCATCAGTGGGACAGACAGGGCTGAAGCTTTCTTT.

The chain links TRBV7-6 to TRBJ2-7; 11 bases are a match to TRBD2. Germline lookup yields CDR1 SGHVS and CDR2 FNYEAQ. CDR3 size: 16 residues. V trimming: 1 base; J trimming: 4 bases; junction bases outside the gene matches: 6. Here the CDR3 reads CASSLELAGVGYEQYF. The CDR3 DNA is TGTGCCAGCAGCTTAGAACTAGCGGGAGTGGGGTACGAGCAGTACTTC.

The CDR3 DNA is TGTGCCAGCACTCAAGGGGAGGAGGGGAGCACAGATACGCAGTATTTT. The encoded protein is CASTQGEEGSTDTQYF. The V gene is TRBV9, the J gene TRBJ2-3; D is possibly TRBD2 (6 bases). V shed 6 bases and J shed 0 bases, with 17 bases lying between them. The CDR3 covers 16 residues. Germline CDR1 SGDLS, CDR2 YYNGEE.

The rearrangement uses TRBV5-6 and TRBJ1-2, with TRBD1 matching over 9 bases. V gave up 3 bases and J gave up 2 bases; unmatched junction bases: 5. The CDR3 covers 15 residues. Per germline, CDR1 SGHDT and CDR2 YYEEEE. This chain's CDR3 is CASSSLGTGNYGYTF. The CDR3 nucleotides are TGTGCCAGCAGCTCCCTAGGGACAGGGAACTATGGCTACACCTTC. The full variable domain, rest sourced from reference TRBV5-6 and TRBJ1-2, is DAGVTQSPTHLIKTRGQQVTLRCSPKSGHDTVSWYQQALGQGPQFIFQYYEEEERQRGNFPDRFSGHQFPNYSSELNVNALLLGDSALYLCASSSLGTGNYGYTFGSGTRLTVV.

CDR3 DNA: TGTGCCAGCAGTTTAGCGGGGGGCGTTTTGAATGAGCAGTTCTTC. Protein: CASSLAGGVLNEQFF. The V and J genes are TRBV7-3 and TRBJ2-1; TRBD2 matches at 10 bases. V shed 6 bases and J 7 bases; nucleotides not matched to a gene: 9. The CDR3 has 15 amino acids. Germline lookup yields CDR1 SGHTA and CDR2 FQGTGA.

This chain connects TRBV7-8 to TRBJ2-1; 8 bases align to TRBD1. J was trimmed by 5 bases and V by 1 base; bases with no gene match: 10. There are 17 residues in the CDR3. Germline CDR1 SGHVS, CDR2 FQNEAQ. DNA of the CDR3: TGTGCCAGCAGCTTAGTTTGGTCCGGGACAGGCGACAATGAGCAGTTCTTC. It codes for CASSLVWSGTGDNEQFF.

This clone was picked up a small number of times. CDR3 protein: CASSLRQGVETQYF. The CDR3 bases are TGCGCCAGCAGCTTGCGACAGGGTGTAGAGACCCAGTACTTC. The chain combines TRBV5-1 with TRBJ2-5; 7 nucleotides match TRBD1. The CDR3 covers 14 residues. Germline V gene data show CDR1 as SGHRS and CDR2 as YFSETQ. V lost 1 base, J lost 4 bases, and 4 bases stayed unmatched.

The chain combines TRBV11-2 with TRBJ2-5, with a weak D call TRBD1 (5 bases). Trimming shortened V by 1 base and J by 2 bases, and 11 bases separated the two germline ends. This CDR3 is built from 15 residues. Germline values: CDR1 SGHAT, CDR2 FQNNGV. In DNA form, the CDR3 reads TGTGCCAGCAGCTTAGCGGGCAGGGATCAAGAGACCCAGTACTTC. This encodes CASSLAGRDQETQYF.

This chain links TRBV6-1 with TRBJ1-5, with 7 bases that match TRBD1. Losses at the gene ends were 6 bases for V and 0 bases for J; bases not matched to a gene: 5. The germline CDR1 and CDR2 sequences are MNHNS and SASEGT. This CDR3 has 15 residues. The CDR3 nucleotides read TGTGCCAGCAGACGACAGGGATATAGCAATCAGCCCCAGCATTTT. Translated: CASRRQGYSNQPQHF.

The rearrangement uses TRBV10-3 and TRBJ2-7, with 11 nucleotides matching TRBD1. The germline CDR1 and CDR2 sequences are ENHRY and SYGVKD. CDR3 size: 14 residues. The trim removed 4 bases at V and 3 bases at J, leaving 2 bases unmatched. The CDR3 spells CAISGDRGGYEQYF. CDR3 sequence (DNA): TGTGCCATCAGTGGGGACAGGGGGGGCTACGAGCAGTACTTC.

This clone was detected only a few times. The rearrangement uses TRBV9 and TRBJ2-7; maybe TRBD2 (7 bases). Germline V gives CDR1 SGDLS, CDR2 YYNGEE. CDR3 length equals 16 residues. The ends were cut back, 0 bases at V and 3 bases at J, with 16 bases in the middle. The CDR3 is CASSVDPRGGFYEQYF. In nucleotides, the CDR3 is TGTGCCAGCAGCGTAGATCCGAGGGGGGGGTTCTACGAGCAGTACTTC. The complete variable domain, with remaining parts taken from reference TRBV9 and TRBJ2-7, reads DSGVTQTPKHLITATGQRVTLRCSPRSGDLSVYWYQQSLDQGLQFLIQYYNGEERAKGNILERFSAQQFPDLHSELNLSSLELGDSALYFCASSVDPRGGFYEQYFGPGTRLTVT.

This sequence joins TRBV5-1 and TRBJ2-7; D may be TRBD2 (5 bases). There are 12 residues in the CDR3. From germline, CDR1 is SGHRS and CDR2 YFSETQ. The germline V and J ends were trimmed by 1 base and 3 bases, with 5 bases remaining between them. CDR3 in amino acids: CASSLRGYEQYF. In nucleotides, the CDR3 is TGCGCCAGCAGCTTGCGGGGCTACGAGCAGTACTTC.

This chain's CDR3 is CASGGGQGQAEETQYF. DNA for the CDR3: TGTGCCAGTGGAGGGGGACAGGGACAGGCGGAAGAGACCCAGTACTTC. The V call is TRBV19, the J call TRBJ2-5, with 9 positions matching TRBD1. The CDR3 consists of 16 residues. Unmatched junction bases numbered 13, after V lost 8 bases and J lost 3 bases. Germline lookup yields CDR1 LNHDA and CDR2 SQIVND (reference sequence).

Note on this clone: A read error may account for a junction end that differs from germline. The chain uses TRBV7-7 and TRBJ1-1, with D unclear. Germline lookup yields CDR1 SSHAT and CDR2 FNYEAQ (reference sequence). The CDR3 extends over 11 amino acids. The CDR3 DNA follows: TGTGCTAGCAGGACGGGGAGTGAAGCTTTCTTT. Translating it yields CASRTGSEAFF.

This clone occurred once. The V and J genes are TRBV6-1 and TRBJ2-5; no reliable D call. The end of the DNA is better explained by TRBJ2-7, so the J call may be wrong. This CDR3 contains 14 residues. Germline V gene lookup returns CDR1 MNHNS and CDR2 SASEGT. In DNA form, the CDR3 reads TGTGCCAGCAGTGAATGGCCCTTGAGGAGCGAGCAGTACTTC. Residues: CASSEWPLRSEQYF.

The chain uses TRBV12-5 and TRBJ1-1; no reliable D call. Trimming stripped 6 bases from V and 6 bases from J, with 11 bases between. CDR1 LGHNT and CDR2 FRNRAP come from the germline V gene. This CDR3 has 12 amino acids. The CDR3 loop reads CASGPSGAEAFF. The CDR3 nucleotides read TGTGCTAGTGGGCCGAGCGGCGCTGAAGCTTTCTTT.

The chain combines TRBV27 with TRBJ2-1; D might be TRBD1 (5 bases). CDR1 is MNHEY, CDR2 SMNVEV, per germline (reference sequence). This CDR3 contains 14 residues. Trimming left V 5 bases short and J 8 bases short, with 16 bases between. Here the CDR3 reads CASSPGRGIDEQFF. CDR3 in DNA: TGTGCCAGCAGTCCGGGTAGGGGAATCGATGAGCAGTTCTTC.

The chain couples TRBV4-1 to TRBJ1-2, with unresolved D. The CDR3 runs 14 residues. CDR1 and CDR2 (germline): MGHRA, YSYEKL. V was clipped by 1 base and J by 8 bases, with 14 bases between them. CDR3 residues: CASSQVLRREGYTF. CDR3 bases: TGCGCCAGCAGCCAAGTTCTACGACGGGAGGGCTACACCTTC.